These 11 T cell receptor beta chains share one sample of origin, sequenced in a study of molecular identifiers for immune sequencing clone quantification. TCRdb recomputed calls from the PCR reads with MiXCR, one row per CDR3 protein. The sample shows hundreds of thousands of distinct CDR3 sequences, about 25% of them seen only once. The specimen sequenced was naive CD8+ T cells from blood, with Jurkat cell RNA spiked in. Subset specified: FACS-sorted CD8+CD4-CCR7+CD45RA+ naive T cells. Receptors originate from a human donor in good health. Some libraries in this study had Jurkat cell RNA spiked in.

At least ten counts were recorded for this clonotype. J is TRBJ2-6 and V is TRBV20-1; D ambiguous. The CDR3 extends over 17 amino acids. Germline CDR1 is DFQATT and CDR2 is SNEGSKA (reference sequence). V lost 0 bases and J lost 0, with 12 bases in between. The CDR3 protein is CSARDPVLSSGANVLTF. The CDR3 bases are TGCAGTGCTAGAGATCCCGTCTTAAGCTCTGGGGCCAACGTCCTGACTTTC.

This clonotype occurred a few times. The genes are TRBV25-1 and TRBJ1-2; 7 bases match TRBD1. Germline loops: CDR1 MGHDK, CDR2 SYGVNS. This CDR3 contains 15 residues. The junction had 5 bases not matched to a gene; V was cut back by 0 bases and J by 4 bases. The CDR3 protein is CASSEYRQGSYGYTF. CDR3 DNA: TGTGCCAGCAGTGAATATCGACAGGGATCCTATGGCTACACCTTC.

At least ten counts were recorded for this clonotype. The rearrangement joins TRBV4-3 to TRBJ2-3; D is perhaps TRBD1 (5 bases). Trimming cost V 4 bases and J 0 bases, with 14 bases left between them. CDR3 length: 16 amino acids. CDR1 LGHNA and CDR2 YSLEER come from the germline V gene. The CDR3 coding sequence is TGCGCCAGCAGCCCCCGACAGAAAGCTAGCACAGATACGCAGTATTTT. Protein: CASSPRQKASTDTQYF.

Note on this clonotype: With a much larger clone just one base away, this may be a read error. The rearrangement joins TRBV7-6 to TRBJ2-5, with D uncertain. Looked up from germline, CDR1 is SGHVS and CDR2 is FNYEAQ. The CDR3 extends over 12 amino acids. Here the CDR3 reads CASSFLQGTQYF. CDR3 bases: TGTGCCAGCAGCTTCCTCCAAGGGACCCAGTACTTC.

This clonotype came up many times. The gene calls are TRBV13 and TRBJ2-1; D is undetermined. The V and J ends lost 5 bases and 3 bases respectively, with 8 bases between them. The CDR3 has 13 amino acids. Germline-derived CDR1 and CDR2 are PRHDT and FYEKMQ (reference sequence). This chain's CDR3 is CASSPERYNEQFF. CDR3 bases: TGTGCCAGCAGCCCCGAGCGCTACAATGAGCAGTTCTTC.

This clonotype was counted many times. The V call is TRBV4-3, the J call TRBJ1-1; D is ambiguous. CDR3 length: 15 amino acids. Germline CDR1 reads LGHNA; CDR2 reads YSLEER. V was pared by 0 bases and J by 1 base, with 9 bases between. The CDR3 DNA sequence: TGCGCCAGCAGCCAAGACGGCAGAGCGAACACTGAAGCTTTCTTT. It is translated as CASSQDGRANTEAFF.

Concerning this clonotype: The junction departs from the called germline gene at one end, perhaps through a read error. This chain joins TRBV19 and TRBJ2-2, with D tentatively TRBD1 (7 bases). The CDR3 length is 15 residues. Per germline, CDR1 LNHDA and CDR2 SQIVND (reference sequence). CDR3 nucleotide sequence: TGTGCCTGTAGTCTATCAGGGGGAGGCACCGGGGAGCTGTTTTTT. This encodes CACSLSGGGTGELFF.

Of note for this clonotype: A much larger clonotype is one base distant, so this may be a read error. The missing conserved phenylalanine or tryptophan at the end of this CDR3 makes a read error likely. The rearrangement links TRBV20-1 to TRBJ1-4, with D unclear. The germline gives CDR1 DFQATT, CDR2 SNEGSKA (reference sequence). Deletions cut 5 bases from V and 3 bases from J, with 13 bases between. The CDR3 consists of 14 residues. The CDR3 protein is CSARPTTANEKLFS. CDR3 sequence (DNA): TGCAGTGCTCGGCCTACAACGGCTAATGAAAAACTGTTTTCT.

CDR3 sequence reads: CASSPVLYQPQHF. The CDR3 bases are TGTGCCAGCAGCCCTGTCCTATATCAGCCCCAGCATTTT. The V gene is TRBV7-9, the J gene TRBJ1-5; D is unclear. The CDR3 runs 13 residues. CDR1 SEHNR and CDR2 FQNEAQ come from the germline V gene (reference sequence). The V and J ends lost 5 bases and 5 bases respectively, with 10 bases between them.

This clonotype was counted many times. The chain employs TRBV13 and TRBJ1-1; the D gene is possibly TRBD1 (5 bases). CDR1 and CDR2 (germline): PRHDT, FYEKMQ (reference sequence). V was cut by 4 bases and J by 1 base, with 16 bases left in between. The CDR3 length is 16 residues. The CDR3 DNA reads as TGTGCCAGCAGCTCCCCTCCGGACACCGAGAACACTGAAGCTTTCTTT. This translates into CASSSPPDTENTEAFF.

This clonotype was counted a few times. The rearrangement uses TRBV7-8 and TRBJ1-1, with D possibly TRBD1 on 6 matching bases. Trimming took off 11 bases at V and 2 bases at J, with 12 bases between the two ends. This CDR3 has 12 amino acids. Germline V lookup: CDR1 SGHVS, CDR2 FQNEAQ. The CDR3: CASGALNTEAFF. The CDR3 DNA is TGTGCCTCGGGGGCCTTAAACACTGAAGCTTTCTTT.